The TCR beta chain described here comes from a study of blood T cell repertoires in COVID-19. Study as a whole: The cDNA or gDNA used as material had been derived from T cells, B-cell-depleted T cells, or PBMCs.

Adults between roughly 18 and 95 years of age took part from about 24 US areas. The study assigned cohorts using participant-reported clinical history. V was trimmed by 1 base and J by 2 bases, leaving 18 bases between them. This CDR3 has 17 amino acids. The germline V gene encodes CDR1 SEHNR and CDR2 FQNEAQ (reference sequence). Authors' data handling: Amplified reference gene primers provided the basis for estimating nucleated cell counts. Using immunoSEQ multiplex PCR, the repertoire was profiled, and TCRdb retains in-frame clones only, with some absent. That table supplies the V and J calls and clone size; D and trimming were determined from the DNA. Of about 220,000 clones in the sample, 84% were seen once.

Sample: PBMCs or T cells enriched from blood (not recorded which). The clonotype was recovered from a woman aged 40 to 50 who had recovered from COVID-19. This chain uses TRBV7-9 with TRBJ2-7; TRBD1 is a possible D gene (6 bases). The CDR3 protein is CASSLGGTRDTAYEQYF. CDR3 DNA sequence: TGTGCCAGCAGCTTAGGGGGAACTAGGGACACCGCCTACGAGCAGTACTTC.